This T cell receptor beta chain was obtained from a study of Ad26.COV2.S vaccination and SARS-CoV-2 variants. Overall study: The donor was enrolled in the Ad26.COV2.S arm of the COV1001 trial.

This clone was counted only a few times. The target antigen is unknown. General study points: The TCR breadth and depth analyses may have understated or missed part of the total T cell responses. Vaccinees reportedly had broad spike-specific CD8+ and CD4+ T cell responses.

The protocol was immunoSEQ multiplex PCR, while the TCRdb copy is restricted to in-frame clones and leaves out a portion. The table lists over 300,000 clones, roughly 80% of them singletons. From germline, CDR1 is SGHVS and CDR2 FQNEAQ. The V end was cut by 4 bases, the J end by 0 bases, with 4 bases between. There are 13 residues in the CDR3. Treatment specified: some 20 received Ad26.COV2.S at low or high dose, single or two shots; five or six received placebo; per-sample allocation not given. Sample collection was performed on day 63 after the first vaccine or placebo injection. This specimen was peripheral blood, taken in a trial of Ad26.COV2.S vaccine versus placebo. The V call is TRBV7-8, the J call TRBJ1-3, with no clear D. This TCR came from a person between 18 and 59 years old who received the Ad26.COV2.S COVID-19 vaccine or a placebo. Here the CDR3 DNA reads TGTGCCAGCAGCTGGAGCTCTGGAAACACCATATATTTT. It encodes CASSWSSGNTIYF. The entire variable domain, with the rest obtained from reference TRBV7-8 and TRBJ1-3, is as follows: GAGVSQSPRYKVAKRGQDVALRCDPISGHVSLFWYQQALGQGPEFLTYFQNEAQLDKSGLPSDRFFAERPEGSVSTLKIQRTQQEDSAVYLCASSWSSGNTIYFGEGSWLTVV.